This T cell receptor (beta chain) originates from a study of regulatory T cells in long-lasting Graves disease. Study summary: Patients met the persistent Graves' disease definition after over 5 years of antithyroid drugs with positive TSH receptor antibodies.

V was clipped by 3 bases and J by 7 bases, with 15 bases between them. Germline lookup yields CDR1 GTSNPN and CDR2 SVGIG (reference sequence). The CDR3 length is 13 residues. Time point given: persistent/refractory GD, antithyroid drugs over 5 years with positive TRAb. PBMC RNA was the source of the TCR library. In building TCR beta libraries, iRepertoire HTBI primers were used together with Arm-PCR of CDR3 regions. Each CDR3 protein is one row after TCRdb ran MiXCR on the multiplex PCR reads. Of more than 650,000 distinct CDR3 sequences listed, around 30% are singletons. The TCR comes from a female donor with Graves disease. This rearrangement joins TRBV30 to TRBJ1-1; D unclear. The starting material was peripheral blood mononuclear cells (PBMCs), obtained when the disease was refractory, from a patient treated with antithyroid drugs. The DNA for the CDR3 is TGTGCCTGGAGACAACCGAGGACCCATGAAGCTTTCTTT. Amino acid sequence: CAWRQPRTHEAFF.